The next 20 T cell receptor beta chains were all read from a single sample in a study of regulatory T cells in long-lasting Graves disease (dated by TCRdb to the early 2020s). What the time point label conveys for this sample: persistent/refractory GD, antithyroid drugs over 5 years with positive TRAb. For both TCR sequencing and RNA sequencing, RNA was extracted from PBMCs using TRIzol. The receptor library was made with multiplex PCR. The data were produced on an Illumina HiSeq 4000. TCR beta libraries were built with iRepertoire HTBI primers and Arm-PCR amplification of CDR3 regions. Using fastp trimming at Q25 and MiXCR clonotype assembly, TCRdb reanalyzed the public sequencing data and kept in-frame beta chains. Here each entry gathers all rows of one CDR3 protein and keeps the most common genes and DNA. The table for this sample lists almost 350,000 distinct CDR3 sequences; around 20% of them were counted only once. 29% of the sample is taken by the ten largest.

The sequencing here drew on peripheral blood mononuclear cells (PBMCs), taken when the disease was refractory, from a patient treated with antithyroid drugs. All receptors derive from a female donor with Graves disease.

This clonotype was counted between two and nine times. The CDR3 loop reads CASGLGQGAQETQYF. The CDR3 nucleotides read TGTGCTAGTGGCCTAGGACAGGGGGCTCAAGAGACCCAGTACTTC. This sequence joins TRBV12-5 and TRBJ2-5; 11 positions agree with TRBD1. The germline gives CDR1 LGHNT, CDR2 FRNRAP. The junction had 5 bases not matched to a gene; V was cut back by 6 bases and J by 2 bases. The CDR3 has 15 amino acids.

This clonotype was recorded at least ten times. The rearrangement joins TRBV6-5 to TRBJ2-7; D is unresolved. Looked up from germline, CDR1 is MNHEY and CDR2 is SVGAGI. The V end lost 0 bases, the J end lost 0 bases, and 6 bases lay between the germline ends. This CDR3 is built from 14 residues. CDR3 loop: CASSYSDPSYEQYF. Here the CDR3 DNA reads TGTGCCAGCAGTTACTCCGATCCCTCCTACGAGCAGTACTTC.

This clonotype was recorded a few times. The chain recombines TRBV7-9 with TRBJ2-7, with TRBD2 identical over 10 bases. Looked up from germline, CDR1 is SEHNR and CDR2 is FQNEAQ (reference sequence). This CDR3 spans 16 amino acids. The V segment lost 4 bases and the J segment 5 bases; nucleotides outside the gene matches: 11. DNA for the CDR3: TGTGCCAGCAGCTCGTCGTGGGTAGCGGGAGGAGACGAGCAGTACTTC. Its translation is CASSSSWVAGGDEQYF.

This clonotype was seen many times. V usage is TRBV20-1 and J usage is TRBJ2-4, with 9 nucleotides matching TRBD1. The CDR3 contains 15 residues. J lost 0 bases, V lost 4 bases, and 4 bases had no gene match. Germline lookup yields CDR1 DFQATT and CDR2 SNEGSKA (reference sequence). CDR3 protein: CSAMPGQGAKNIQYF. The CDR3 DNA follows: TGCAGTGCTATGCCGGGACAGGGAGCCAAAAACATTCAGTACTTC.

The chain has TRBV11-2 and TRBJ2-7, with TRBD1 matching over 7 bases. The CDR3 is made up of 17 amino acids. Germline V lookup: CDR1 SGHAT, CDR2 FQNNGV. The V segment lost 3 bases and the J segment 1 base; nucleotides outside the gene matches: 12. CDR3 sequence: CASSFPYRGPLSYEQYF. The CDR3 DNA reads as TGTGCCAGCAGCTTTCCCTACAGGGGTCCTTTATCCTACGAGCAGTACTTC.

This clonotype was counted at least ten times. The gene calls are TRBV28 and TRBJ2-2, with D perhaps matching TRBD1 (6 bases). The length of the CDR3 is 19 residues. The V end lost 3 bases, the J end lost 0 bases, and 20 bases lay between the germline ends. Germline CDR1 reads MDHEN; CDR2 reads SYDVKM. The chain's CDR3 is CASSFPDLGQISNTGELFF. The CDR3 nucleotides are TGTGCCAGCAGTTTTCCGGATTTAGGACAGATTTCGAACACCGGGGAGCTGTTTTTT.

The chain links TRBV10-3 to TRBJ2-7, with D hard to call. V gave up 10 bases and J gave up 3 bases, with 19 bases separating them. Per the germline V gene, CDR1 is ENHRY and CDR2 is SYGVKD. The CDR3 has 14 amino acids. In nucleotides, the CDR3 is TGTGCCACCCTTATCGAGCCTACGCACTACGAGCAGTACTTC. Protein: CATLIEPTHYEQYF.

The table lists this clonotype with many counts. CDR3 protein: CASSLIGTAKQETQYF. CDR3 in DNA: TGTGCCAGCAGCTTAATCGGGACAGCTAAACAAGAGACCCAGTACTTC. V gene TRBV28 combines with J gene TRBJ2-5; 7 nucleotides agree with TRBD1. Germline CDR1 is MDHEN and CDR2 is SYDVKM. The CDR3 runs 16 residues. The junction had 12 bases not matched to a gene; V was cut back by 6 bases and J by 2 bases. The variable domain in full, completed from reference TRBV28 and TRBJ2-5, reads DVKVTQSSRYLVKRTGEKVFLECVQDMDHENMFWYRQDPGLGLRLIYFSYDVKMKEKGDIPEGYSVSREKKERFSLILESASTNQTSMYLCASSLIGTAKQETQYFGPGTRLLVL.

The CDR3 region is CASSPPGGPEAFF. The CDR3 coding sequence is TGTGCCAGCAGCCCTCCAGGGGGCCCTGAAGCTTTCTTT. The chain recombines TRBV4-2 with TRBJ1-1; 8 nucleotides line up with TRBD1. J lost 6 bases, V lost 4 bases, and 4 bases had no gene match. CDR3 length: 13 amino acids. Germline V gene sequence: CDR1 LGHNA, CDR2 YNFKEQ.

The sample holds many counts of this clonotype. The V and J genes are TRBV5-1 and TRBJ1-1; D is unresolved. CDR1 and CDR2 (germline): SGHRS, YFSETQ. Trimming cost V 6 bases and J 4 bases, with 10 bases left between them. This CDR3 has 12 amino acids. CDR3: CASIKEGTEAFF. DNA for the CDR3: TGCGCCAGCATCAAGGAGGGCACTGAAGCTTTCTTT.

This rearrangement joins TRBV6-1 to TRBJ2-7; perhaps TRBD1 as D (5 bases). The germline gives CDR1 MNHNS, CDR2 SASEGT. The CDR3 has 13 residues. Trimming cost V 10 bases and J 4 bases, with 17 bases left between them. The CDR3 DNA reads as TGTGCCACCTCCGACAGACCCCCTTACGAGCAGTACTTC. The encoded protein is CATSDRPPYEQYF.

This clonotype was seen at least ten times. This chain uses TRBV2 with TRBJ2-5; D is perhaps TRBD1 (5 bases). Germline V gene lookup returns CDR1 SNHLY and CDR2 FYNNEI. Trimming stripped 7 bases from V and 0 bases from J, with 15 bases between. The CDR3 runs to 15 residues. This chain's CDR3 is CASNQGTLYQETQYF. In nucleotides, the CDR3 is TGTGCCAGCAACCAGGGTACGCTGTACCAAGAGACCCAGTACTTC.

This clonotype was seen a handful of times. The rearrangement joins TRBV30 to TRBJ1-6; 9 positions match TRBD1. V trimming: 5 bases; J trimming: 8 bases; junction bases outside the gene matches: 10. CDR3 length: 15 amino acids. CDR1 and CDR2 (germline): GTSNPN, SVGIG (reference sequence). The CDR3 DNA follows: TGTGCCTGGGGTGAGCGGGGACAGGGTTATTCACCCCTCCACTTT. This gives the protein CAWGERGQGYSPLHF.

This clonotype was found a few times. The chain combines TRBV18 with TRBJ1-1; 7 positions match TRBD1. J lost 7 bases, V lost 5 bases, and 13 bases had no gene match. The CDR3 loop spans 15 amino acids. Germline-derived CDR1 and CDR2 are KGHSH and LQKENI. The CDR3 reads CASSGAQGGLLEAFF. CDR3 bases: TGTGCCAGCTCAGGAGCCCAGGGGGGCTTACTTGAAGCTTTCTTT.

This clonotype was picked up many times. The chain uses TRBV27 and TRBJ1-6, with 7 bases that match TRBD1. CDR1 and CDR2 from the germline V gene are MNHEY and SMNVEV (reference sequence). Losses at the gene ends were 6 bases for V and 13 bases for J; bases not matched to a gene: 6. This CDR3 comprises 12 residues. DNA for the CDR3: TGTGCCAGCAGACAGGGGAGGCGGCCCCTCCACTTT. It yields the protein CASRQGRRPLHF.

This clonotype has just a few counts. The V call is TRBV2, the J call TRBJ2-7; the match to TRBD1 covers 10 bases. After removal of 4 bases from V and 7 bases from J, the junction contained 10 bases not matched to a gene. This CDR3 is 15 amino acids long. The germline CDR1 and CDR2 sequences are SNHLY and FYNNEI. The CDR3 reads CASSGRGQGSGEQYF. The CDR3 region has the DNA TGTGCCAGCAGTGGACGGGGACAGGGGTCGGGGGAGCAGTACTTC.

In its sample, this clonotype was seen many times. The gene calls are TRBV9 and TRBJ1-1, with D unresolved. Germline values: CDR1 SGDLS, CDR2 YYNGEE. V lost 3 bases and J 5 bases, leaving 17 bases between the germline ends. The CDR3 contains 15 residues. CDR3 bases: TGTGCCAGCAGCGCCCGTGGTGGGGTTGGGACTGAAGCTTTCTTT. Amino acids: CASSARGGVGTEAFF.

This clonotype was detected a few times. The chain joins TRBV4-1 to TRBJ1-1; D not certain. This CDR3 is 16 amino acids long. The V gene lost 0 bases and the J gene lost 5 bases, with 16 bases spanning the gap. The germline CDR1 and CDR2 sequences are MGHRA and YSYEKL. The CDR3 here is CASSQDQFGVGTEAFF. In nucleotides, the CDR3 is TGCGCCAGCAGCCAAGATCAGTTCGGGGTAGGGACTGAAGCTTTCTTT.

Regarding this clonotype: No conserved phenylalanine or tryptophan ends this CDR3, so it is likely a read error. The CDR3 protein is CASSSYRPLTEAFL. The DNA for the CDR3 is TGTGCCAGCAGTTCCTACCGCCCCCTCACTGAAGCTTTCCTT. The chain couples TRBV6-5 to TRBJ1-1, with no clear D. This CDR3 spans 14 amino acids. Trimming took 4 bases from V and 4 from J, leaving 13 bases between them. Per germline, CDR1 MNHEY and CDR2 SVGAGI.

J is TRBJ2-2 and V is TRBV7-3; 14 nucleotides line up with TRBD2. Germline values: CDR1 SGHTA, CDR2 FQGTGA. This CDR3 spans 19 amino acids. V was pared by 0 bases and J by 5 bases, with 8 bases of the junction left unmatched. CDR3 bases: TGTGCCAGCAGCTTAACCGGGACTAGCGGGAGAGGAGGGACCGGGGAGCTGTTTTTT. Translation: CASSLTGTSGRGGTGELFF. Looking up the rest from reference TRBV7-3 and TRBJ2-2 gives the full variable domain: GAGVSQTPSNKVTEKGKYVELRCDPISGHTALYWYRQSLGQGPEFLIYFQGTGAADDSGLPNDRFFAVRPEGSVSTLKIQRTERGDSAVYLCASSLTGTSGRGGTGELFFGEGSRLTVL.